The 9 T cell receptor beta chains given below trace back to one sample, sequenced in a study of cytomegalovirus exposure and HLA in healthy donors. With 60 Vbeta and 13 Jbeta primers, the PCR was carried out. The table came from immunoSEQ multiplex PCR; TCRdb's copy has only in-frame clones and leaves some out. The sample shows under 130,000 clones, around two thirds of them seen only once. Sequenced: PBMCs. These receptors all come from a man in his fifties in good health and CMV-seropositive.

The CDR3 coding sequence is TGTGCCAGCACGGGTACAGGGCCCTACGAGCAGTACTTC. Its translation is CASTGTGPYEQYF. The V call is TRBV2, the J call TRBJ2-7, with D possibly TRBD1 on 6 matching bases. Germline assignment: CDR1 SNHLY and CDR2 FYNNEI. Trimming took 7 bases from V and 2 from J, leaving 12 bases between them. This CDR3 is 13 amino acids long. The full variable domain, completed using reference TRBV2 and TRBJ2-7, is EPEVTQTPSHQVTQMGQEVILRCVPISNHLYFYWYRQILGQKVEFLVSFYNNEISEKSEIFDDQFSVERPDGSNFTLKIRSTKLEDSAMYFCASTGTGPYEQYFGPGTRLTVT.

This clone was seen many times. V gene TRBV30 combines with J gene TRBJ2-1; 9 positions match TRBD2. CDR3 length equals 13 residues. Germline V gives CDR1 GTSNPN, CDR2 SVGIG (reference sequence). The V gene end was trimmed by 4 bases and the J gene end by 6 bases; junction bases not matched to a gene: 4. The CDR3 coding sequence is TGTGCCTGGAATAGCGGGAGAACCAATGAGCAGTTCTTC. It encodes CAWNSGRTNEQFF.

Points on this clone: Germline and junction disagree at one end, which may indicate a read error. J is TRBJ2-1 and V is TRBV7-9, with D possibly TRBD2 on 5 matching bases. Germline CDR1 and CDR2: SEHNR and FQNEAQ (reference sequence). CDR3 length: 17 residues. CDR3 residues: CSSSLRRLASPYNEQFF. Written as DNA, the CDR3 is TGTTCCAGCAGCTTGAGGCGGCTAGCTAGCCCCTACAATGAGCAGTTCTTC.

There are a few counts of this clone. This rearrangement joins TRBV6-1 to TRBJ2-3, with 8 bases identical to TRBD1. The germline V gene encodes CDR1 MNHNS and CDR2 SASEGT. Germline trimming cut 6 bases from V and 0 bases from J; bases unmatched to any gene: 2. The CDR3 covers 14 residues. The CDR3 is CASRGTGSTDTQYF. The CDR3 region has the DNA TGTGCCAGCAGGGGGACAGGTAGCACAGATACGCAGTATTTT.

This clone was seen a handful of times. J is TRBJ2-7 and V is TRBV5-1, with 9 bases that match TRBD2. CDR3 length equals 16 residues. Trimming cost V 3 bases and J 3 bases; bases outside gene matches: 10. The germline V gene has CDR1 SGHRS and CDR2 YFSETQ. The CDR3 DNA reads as TGCGCCAGCAGCTCCATCCTTAGCGGGAGAAGCTACGAGCAGTACTTC. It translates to CASSSILSGRSYEQYF. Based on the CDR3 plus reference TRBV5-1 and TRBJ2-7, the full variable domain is KAGVTQTPRYLIKTRGQQVTLSCSPISGHRSVSWYQQTPGQGLQFLFEYFSETQRNKGNFPGRFSGRQFSNSRSEMNVSTLELGDSALYLCASSSILSGRSYEQYFGPGTRLTVT.

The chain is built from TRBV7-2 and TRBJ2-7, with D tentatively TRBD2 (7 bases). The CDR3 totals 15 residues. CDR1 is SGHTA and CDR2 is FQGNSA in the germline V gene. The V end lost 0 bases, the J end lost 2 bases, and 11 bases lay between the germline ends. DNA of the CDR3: TGTGCCAGCAGCTTAGCCCCCGGGGGGCCCTACGAGCAGTACTTC. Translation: CASSLAPGGPYEQYF. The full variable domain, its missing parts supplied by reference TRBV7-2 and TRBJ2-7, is GAGVSQSPSNKVTEKGKDVELRCDPISGHTALYWYRQSLGQGLEFLIYFQGNSAPDKSGLPSDRFSAERTGGSVSTLTIQRTQQEDSAVYLCASSLAPGGPYEQYFGPGTRLTVT.

CDR3 DNA sequence: TGTGCCAGCAGCCGTCCCGGGACAGGGTCGGGCGGCAATCAGCCCCAGCATTTT. It translates to CASSRPGTGSGGNQPQHF. The chain recombines TRBV2 with TRBJ1-5, with 9 positions matching TRBD1. There are 18 residues in the CDR3. The trim removed 6 bases at V and 2 bases at J, leaving 14 bases unmatched. Looked up from germline, CDR1 is SNHLY and CDR2 is FYNNEI.

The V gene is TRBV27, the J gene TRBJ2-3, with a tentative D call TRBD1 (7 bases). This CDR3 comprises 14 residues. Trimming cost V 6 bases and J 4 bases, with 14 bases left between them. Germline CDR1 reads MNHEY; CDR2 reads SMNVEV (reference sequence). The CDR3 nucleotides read TGTGCCAGCAGACTACAGGGGACTGCAGATACGCAGTATTTT. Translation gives CASRLQGTADTQYF.

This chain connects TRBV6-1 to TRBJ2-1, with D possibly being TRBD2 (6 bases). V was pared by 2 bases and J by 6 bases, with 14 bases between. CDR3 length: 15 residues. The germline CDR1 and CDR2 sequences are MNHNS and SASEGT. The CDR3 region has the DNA TGTGCCAGCAGTGAACGGAGGGCAGGACTCAATGAGCAGTTCTTC. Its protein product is CASSERRAGLNEQFF.